This entry lists 4 T cell receptor beta chains sequenced from one sample in a study of blood T cell repertoires in COVID-19 (dated by TCRdb to 2020 to 2021). Preparation of the library involved the immunoSEQ multiplex PCR assay. In its TCRdb copy, this immuneACCESS table keeps in-frame sequences only and misses some clones. Where compared with another copy, unresolved V genes explain less than half of these, and the others have no known cause. Counted in this sample were about 140,000 clones; about four fifths of them appeared once. 4% of the sample belongs to the ten largest clones. The sample was peripheral blood. Receptors were obtained from a woman aged 60-75 years with acute or convalescent COVID-19.

This chain links TRBV4-3 with TRBJ2-7, with 10 bases fitting TRBD2. The germline V gene has CDR1 LGHNA and CDR2 YSLEER. J lost 2 bases, V lost 2 bases, and 3 bases had no gene match. The length of the CDR3 is 15 residues. CDR3 sequence (DNA): TGCGCCAGCAGCCAACTAGCGGGAGACACCTACGAGCAGTACTTC. This gives the protein CASSQLAGDTYEQYF.

V usage is TRBV10-3 and J usage is TRBJ1-1; TRBD1 aligns across 10 bases. CDR1 and CDR2 from the germline V gene are ENHRY and SYGVKD. The CDR3 loop spans 15 amino acids. The J segment lost 7 bases and the V segment lost 4 bases, leaving 9 bases of the junction unmatched. DNA for the CDR3: TGTGCCATCAGTGGGGGGGGACAGGGGACGAGTGAAGCTTTCTTT. This codes for CAISGGGQGTSEAFF.

This chain connects TRBV7-9 to TRBJ1-5; D may be TRBD1 (5 bases). This CDR3 has 15 residues. Germline V CDR1 and CDR2: SEHNR, FQNEAQ (reference sequence). Trimming took 5 bases from V and 1 from J, leaving 12 bases between them. Here the CDR3 DNA reads TGTGCCAGCAGCCCCCCGGGACTGAGCAATCAGCCCCAGCATTTT. This encodes CASSPPGLSNQPQHF.

V gene TRBV28 combines with J gene TRBJ2-1; 7 bases line up with TRBD2. The J segment lost 11 bases and the V segment lost 5 bases, leaving 12 bases of the junction unmatched. The germline V gene has CDR1 MDHEN and CDR2 SYDVKM. The CDR3 is 14 residues long. CDR3: CASSPPTRLAKQFF. CDR3 in DNA: TGTGCCAGCAGTCCCCCCACCCGACTAGCCAAGCAGTTCTTC.